A selection of T cell receptor beta chains follows, all from one sample in a study of sequential checkpoint blockade in melanoma. Only in-frame clones appear in the TCRdb table, and some are missing; sequencing was by immunoSEQ multiplex PCR. The sample consists of around 8,300 clones, roughly three fifths of them appearing once. Sample: CD8+ T cells sorted from blood (inferred from file names), taken from a patient given nivolumab and ipilimumab in sequence. The receptors were gathered from a human patient with melanoma. Some clones in this sample may be carry-over from other donors' samples. CDR3s include the opening cysteine and the closing phenylalanine or tryptophan. D genes are given only for firm matches. Size is stated for part of the rows, as once, few or many counts, or as a class when the clone is expanded.

size	V	J	D	DNA	CDR3
NA	TRBV29-1	TRBJ1-2	NA	TGCAGCGTTGTTCACACCCACTATGGCTACACCTTC	CSVVHTHYGYTF
NA	TRBV4-1	TRBJ1-4	NA	TGCGCCAGCAGCCAAGCAACAGGAAGGGAAAAACTGTTTTTT	CASSQATGREKLFF
NA	TRBV13	TRBJ2-5	NA	TGTGCCAGCAGCTTACAGGGAGGAGAGCAGTACTTC	CASSLQGGEQYF
NA	TRBV11-1	TRBJ2-7	TRBD1	TGTGCCAGCAGCCCCCGGGACAGGGGGAACTACGAGCAGTACTTC	CASSPRDRGNYEQYF
NA	TRBV10-3	TRBJ1-2	NA	TGTGCCGTCGACAATGGTGGCTACACCTTC	CAVDNGGYTF
NA	TRBV7-9	TRBJ1-4	TRBD1	TGTGCCAGCAGCTTCGAAACGACAGGGCATCTGTTTTTT	CASSFETTGHLFF
few	TRBV2	TRBJ1-3	NA	TGTGCCAGCAGCGAGCAGGCTTCCTCTGGAAACACCATATATTTT	CASSEQASSGNTIYF
NA	TRBV6-5	TRBJ2-7	NA	TGTGCCAGCAGTTACTATCCCCGCCGGAGCTACGAGCAGTACTTC	CASSYYPRRSYEQYF
NA	TRBV4-3	TRBJ2-1	NA	TGCGCCAGCAGCCAAGCGGTGTACAATGAGCAGTTCTTC	CASSQAVYNEQFF
NA	TRBV2	TRBJ1-2	NA	TGTGCCAGCAGTGTATTTCGTCCGGGTCCAAACCCCTCTCCGGGGGGTGGCTACACCTTC	CASSVFRPGPNPSPGGGYTF
NA	TRBV6-1	TRBJ1-5	NA	TGTGCCAGCAGTGAAGCCATTATAGCAGTGTATAGCAATCAGCCCCAGCATTTT	CASSEAIIAVYSNQPQHF
few	TRBV19	TRBJ2-7	NA	TGTGCCAGTAGTATATTAGGTTCGGGGGAGCAGTACTTC	CASSILGSGEQYF
NA	TRBV20-1	TRBJ1-2	TRBD1	TGCAGTGCCAGGGGGGAGGAAGGCTACACCTTC	CSARGEEGYTF
few	TRBV27	TRBJ1-5	NA	TGTGCCAGCAGTTTTCGGGGGGTCGGTCAGCCCCAGCATTTT	CASSFRGVGQPQHF
NA	TRBV9	TRBJ1-2	TRBD1	TGTGCCAGCAGCGGGGACAGCCGCTCCCACTATGGCTACACCTTC	CASSGDSRSHYGYTF
NA	TRBV4-3	TRBJ1-1	NA	TGCGCCAGCAGCCAAGATTTGGGGGCCAGGCGACAAGCTTTCTTT	CASSQDLGARRQAFF
NA	TRBV28	TRBJ2-2	NA	TGTGCCAGCAGTTCCAGACAGCCTTCCCTGAACACCGGGGAGCTGTTTTTT	CASSSRQPSLNTGELFF
once	TRBV7-2	TRBJ2-7	TRBD2	TGTGCCAGCAGCACGACTAGCGGCTCCTACGAGCAGTACTTC	CASSTTSGSYEQYF
NA	TRBV7-9	TRBJ2-7	NA	TGTGCCAGCAGCATCACAGGGAGCGAGCAGTACTTC	CASSITGSEQYF
NA	TRBV27	TRBJ1-2	TRBD1	TGTGCCAGCAGTTCCCCCGGGCAGGGGGACTATGGCTACACCTTC	CASSSPGQGDYGYTF
NA	TRBV2	TRBJ1-2	NA	TGTGCCAGCAGTGAAGCGCCGGGAGGCTACACCTTC	CASSEAPGGYTF
NA	TRBV5-1	TRBJ2-7	TRBD1	TGCGCCAGCAGCTTGGGGACAGGGGTTTCCTACGAGCAGTACTTC	CASSLGTGVSYEQYF
NA	TRBV29-1	TRBJ2-7	TRBD2	TGCAGCGCCGGGAGGGCGGGAGCCTACGAGCAGTACTTC	CSAGRAGAYEQYF
NA	TRBV10-3	TRBJ1-1	NA	TGTGCCATCAGTGAATACGGGGAAAGAAACACTGAAGCTTTCTTT	CAISEYGERNTEAFF
NA	TRBV4-3	TRBJ2-1	TRBD2	TGCGCCAGCAGCCAAGGGGGGACTAGCGGGGGTCTTGAGCAGTTCTTC	CASSQGGTSGGLEQFF
NA	TRBV7-9	TRBJ1-1	NA	TGTGCCAGCAGCTTAGTCTTGAACACTGAAGCTTTCTTT	CASSLVLNTEAFF
NA	TRBV11-2	TRBJ2-1	NA	TGTGCCAGCAGCTTCCCCTCTGCGGGGGCAGGGGATGAGCAGTTCTTC	CASSFPSAGAGDEQFF
NA	TRBV7-9	TRBJ1-2	TRBD1	TGTGCCAGCAGCTTCCAACGTGGACAGGGAGTTTTATACACCTTC	CASSFQRGQGVLYTF
NA	TRBV4-1	TRBJ2-7	TRBD1	TGCGCCAGCAGCCAAGGCCCGACAGGGTTTTACGAGCAGTACTTC	CASSQGPTGFYEQYF